This T cell receptor beta chain was recovered during a study of immune evolution from preneoplasia to lung adenocarcinoma. Study details: HLA loss of heterozygosity: roughly 6.6% AIS, over 12% MIA, about 31% ADC, none AAH. General study points: Top clone frequencies peaked in normal lung, apparently declining through invasive adenocarcinoma.

Between about 2014 and 2018, patients underwent resection in Japan or China. Premalignant or tumor cells were enriched by macro-dissection after pathologic assessment. Assay used: immunoSEQ multiplex PCR; TCRdb lists only in-frame clones, some missing. This sample has around 6,000 clones, with approximately 80% found just once. V was clipped by 6 bases and J by 2 bases, with 14 bases between them. CDR3 length: 14 residues. CDR1 is PRHDT and CDR2 is FYEKMQ in the germline V gene (reference sequence). Remarks on this clone: What it recognizes is unknown.

The gene calls are TRBV13 and TRBJ2-7, with D perhaps TRBD1 (5 bases). Sequenced material: FFPE minimally invasive lung adenocarcinoma tissue. The sequence was collected from a person aged 60-80 years with lung adenocarcinoma. As DNA, the CDR3 is TGTGCCAGCAGTTCATACGACAGAGCCTACGAGCAGTACTTC. This translates into CASSSYDRAYEQYF.